These 31 T cell receptor beta chains were sequenced from one sample in a study of read filtering for tumor transcriptome and immune sequencing. This library used approximately 390 ng RNA and molecular barcoded adaptors spanning alpha/delta and beta/gamma chains. TCRdb analysed the reads with MiXCR anew, one entry per CDR3 protein. The sample records fewer than 75,000 distinct CDR3 sequences, 20% to 25% being singletons. The specimen sequenced was a population of CD138-negative cells sorted from bone marrow. These receptors all stem from a donor aged 40 or older with multiple myeloma.

This clonotype was picked up many times. This rearrangement joins TRBV20-1 to TRBJ2-3; maybe TRBD1 (5 bases). Trimming pared 0 bases from V and 6 bases from J, leaving 13 bases between. The CDR3 length is 14 residues. Germline V CDR1 and CDR2: DFQATT, SNEGSKA (reference sequence). The CDR3 coding sequence is TGCAGTGCTAGAGATTCGCAGGGATCGGATACGCAGTATTTT. Translation gives CSARDSQGSDTQYF.

This clonotype appeared many times. The rearrangement joins TRBV3-1 to TRBJ2-7; TRBD2 matches 8 bases. V was pared by 6 bases and J by 2 bases, with 3 bases of the junction left unmatched. This CDR3 has 13 amino acids. Germline-derived CDR1 and CDR2 are LGHDT and YNNKEL (reference sequence). This CDR3 reads CASRSGGTYEQYF. The CDR3 nucleotides are TGTGCCAGCAGAAGCGGGGGTACCTACGAGCAGTACTTC.

The chain carries TRBV20-1 and TRBJ2-5, with 9 nucleotides matching TRBD2. The length of the CDR3 is 14 residues. Germline trimming cut 5 bases from V and 4 bases from J; bases unmatched to any gene: 8. CDR1 is DFQATT, CDR2 SNEGSKA, per germline (reference sequence). CDR3 region: CSAPLAGFGETQYF. The CDR3 bases are TGCAGTGCTCCCCTAGCGGGGTTTGGAGAGACCCAGTACTTC.

The genes are TRBV6-5 and TRBJ2-3, with 7 bases aligning to TRBD1. CDR3 length equals 15 residues. J was trimmed by 2 bases and V by 6 bases; bases with no gene match: 8. The germline V gene encodes CDR1 MNHEY and CDR2 SVGAGI. CDR3 nucleotide sequence: TGTGCCAGCAGCCAATGGGACAGAAACACAGATACGCAGTATTTT. Protein: CASSQWDRNTDTQYF.

This clonotype was recorded at least ten times. The chain couples TRBV27 to TRBJ2-7, with D possibly TRBD2 on 5 matching bases. Trimming cost V 3 bases and J 2 bases, with 17 bases left between them. Germline V gives CDR1 MNHEY, CDR2 SMNVEV (reference sequence). CDR3 length equals 16 residues. CDR3 DNA sequence: TGTGCCAGCAGTTTTATCGGCAGACACGGGACCTACGAGCAGTACTTC. This gives the protein CASSFIGRHGTYEQYF.

Remarks on this clonotype: This probably arose from a read error, given a far larger clone one base away. The V gene is TRBV7-3, the J gene TRBJ2-2, with TRBD2 identical over 8 bases. The germline V gene encodes CDR1 SGHTA and CDR2 FQGTGA. This CDR3 spans 14 amino acids. Written as DNA, the CDR3 is TGTGCCAGCAGCGGACTAGCAGACACCGGGGAGCTGCTTTTT. This gives the protein CASSGLADTGELLF.

This clonotype occurred many times. V gene TRBV7-8 combines with J gene TRBJ2-7, with D perhaps matching TRBD1 or TRBD2 (7 bases each). This CDR3 contains 13 residues. CDR1 and CDR2 from the germline V gene are SGHVS and FQNEAQ. The ends were cut back, 5 bases at V and 6 bases at J, with 14 bases in the middle. CDR3 sequence (DNA): TGTGCCAGCAGCCCAGGGGGGGAGCGCGAGCAGTACTTC. As protein: CASSPGGEREQYF.

As for this clonotype: A clone one base away is much larger, so this may be a read error. The chain carries TRBV28 and TRBJ2-7, with 11 bases matching TRBD1. The CDR3 sequence is 16 residues long. Germline CDR1 reads MDHEN; CDR2 reads SYDVKM. The CDR3 protein is CASSPRGTGGSYQQYF. CDR3 DNA: TGTGCCAGCAGTCCCCGAGGGACAGGGGGATCCTACCAGCAGTACTTC.

The table lists this clonotype with many counts. V and J are TRBV11-1 and TRBJ2-1; D gene uncertain. Trimming stripped 5 bases from V and 6 bases from J, with 14 bases between. This CDR3 comprises 14 residues. Germline-derived CDR1 and CDR2 are SGHAT and FQDESV (reference sequence). The CDR3 bases are TGTGCCAGCAGCCCCATCGAAGGAGCCAATGAGCAGTTCTTC. Translated: CASSPIEGANEQFF.

This clonotype appeared a few times. The chain links TRBV19 to TRBJ2-7, with 9 bases matching TRBD2. Germline loops: CDR1 LNHDA, CDR2 SQIVND (reference sequence). This CDR3 contains 15 residues. J lost 3 bases, V lost 3 bases, and 6 bases had no gene match. The CDR3 DNA sequence: TGTGCCAGTAGTATGGCTAGCGGGGATATCTACGAGCAGTACTTC. It codes for CASSMASGDIYEQYF. Full variable domain (missing parts from reference TRBV19 and TRBJ2-7): DGGITQSPKYLFRKEGQNVTLSCEQNLNHDAMYWYRQDPGQGLRLIYYSQIVNDFQKGDIAEGYSVSREKKESFPLTVTSAQKNPTAFYLCASSMASGDIYEQYFGPGTRLTVT.

This clonotype was counted at least ten times. This rearrangement joins TRBV6-2 or TRBV6-3 to TRBJ2-1; D ambiguous. V lost 2 bases, J lost 10 bases, and 6 bases lay in between. The V gene's germline CDR1 is MNHEY and CDR2 SVGEGT. The length of the CDR3 is 11 residues. The CDR3 is CASSYMQEQFF. For the CDR3, the DNA is TGTGCCAGCAGTTACATGCAGGAGCAGTTCTTC.

This clonotype was recorded many times. The gene calls are TRBV6-2 or TRBV6-3 and TRBJ2-6; 8 positions match TRBD1. V was clipped by 8 bases and J by 2 bases; unmatched bases: 8. This CDR3 spans 16 amino acids. Germline values: CDR1 MNHEY, CDR2 SVGEGT. The CDR3 region has the DNA TGTGCCAGCCGGACAGGGAACCAGGCTGGGGCCAACGTCCTGACTTTC. Residues: CASRTGNQAGANVLTF.

This sequence joins TRBV11-2 and TRBJ2-1; no firm D call. The CDR3 sequence is 15 residues long. Looked up from germline, CDR1 is SGHAT and CDR2 is FQNNGV. Trimming shortened V by 3 bases and J by 0 bases, and 9 bases separated the two germline ends. CDR3 sequence reads: CASSFDPSSYNEQFF. The CDR3 DNA follows: TGTGCCAGCAGCTTCGATCCTAGCTCCTACAATGAGCAGTTCTTC.

Ten or more counts support this clonotype. The genes are TRBV29-1 and TRBJ2-3; D unclear. The CDR3 spans 10 residues. Germline V gene sequence: CDR1 SQVTM, CDR2 ANQGSEA. Trimming removed 3 bases at V and 5 bases at J, with 3 bases between. CDR3 protein: CSVDGDTQYF. In DNA, the CDR3 is TGCAGCGTTGATGGAGATACGCAGTATTTT.

This clonotype is medium-sized in the sample. The V gene is TRBV5-1, the J gene TRBJ2-1; 10 bases map to TRBD2. The CDR3 has 15 amino acids. The trim removed 0 bases at V and 7 bases at J, leaving 4 bases unmatched. Germline CDR1 reads SGHRS; CDR2 reads YFSETQ. The DNA for the CDR3 is TGCGCCAGCAGCTTGGGGACTAGCGGCCGGAATGAGCAGTTCTTC. This sequence encodes CASSLGTSGRNEQFF.

A word on this clonotype: This may arise from a read error, as a much more abundant clone is one base away. This chain's CDR3 is CASSLMKTYEQYF. CDR3 nucleotides: TGTGCCAGCAGTTTGATGAAGACCTACGAGCAGTACTTC. The J gene is TRBJ2-7, the V gene TRBV28; D is undetermined. The CDR3 consists of 13 residues. V lost 3 bases and J lost 2, with 8 bases in between. From germline, CDR1 is MDHEN and CDR2 SYDVKM.

On this clonotype itself: A much larger clonotype is one base distant, so this may be a read error. The chain is built from TRBV20-1 and TRBJ2-7; TRBD1 is a possible D gene (5 bases). CDR1 is DFQATT and CDR2 is SNEGSKA in the germline V gene (reference sequence). V shed 4 bases and J shed 3 bases, with 22 bases lying between them. This CDR3 has 16 amino acids. CDR3 in DNA: TGCAGTGCTAAAGATGCCATCCGCCAGGGTGGCTACGAGCAGTACTTC. Encoded protein: CSAKDAIRQGGYEQYF.

In this sample, this clonotype turned up many times. The chain carries TRBV5-1 and TRBJ2-7, with 10 bases matching TRBD2. Germline loops: CDR1 SGHRS, CDR2 YFSETQ. The CDR3 extends over 15 amino acids. V lost 10 bases, J lost 0 bases, and 10 bases stayed unmatched. This CDR3 reads CASRTSGLNSYEQYF. In DNA form, the CDR3 reads TGCGCCTCAAGGACTAGCGGCCTAAACTCCTACGAGCAGTACTTC.

This clonotype was observed at least ten times. This rearrangement joins TRBV4-2 to TRBJ1-1, with D possibly matching TRBD1 (6 bases). V shed 6 bases and J shed 4 bases, with 12 bases lying between them. Germline CDR1 is LGHNA and CDR2 is YNFKEQ. The CDR3 covers 13 residues. The CDR3 region has the DNA TGTGCCAGCAGAGCCGGGACACCCACTGAAGCTTTCTTT. It translates to CASRAGTPTEAFF.

This clonotype was recorded at least ten times. The V call is TRBV6-5, the J call TRBJ1-5; possible D gene TRBD1, 6 bases. This CDR3 spans 13 amino acids. Germline lookup yields CDR1 MNHEY and CDR2 SVGAGI. V lost 6 bases, J lost 5 bases, and 11 bases lay in between. For the CDR3, the DNA is TGTGCCAGCAGGAGACAGGAGTATCAGCCCCAGCATTTT. Its translation is CASRRQEYQPQHF.

Ten or more counts support this clonotype. The chain couples TRBV9 to TRBJ2-5, with D possibly TRBD1 on 5 matching bases. The CDR3 loop spans 14 amino acids. Germline lookup yields CDR1 SGDLS and CDR2 YYNGEE. V dropped 4 bases and J dropped 1 base, with 11 bases sitting between them. The DNA of the CDR3 is TGTGCCAGCAGCTCGCCGACAGTCCAAGAGACCCAGTACTTC. This encodes CASSSPTVQETQYF.

This clonotype was observed many times. V is TRBV7-9 and J is TRBJ2-1, with TRBD2 as a possible D gene (6 bases). CDR1 is SEHNR and CDR2 is FQNEAQ in the germline V gene (reference sequence). The ends were cut back, 7 bases at V and 7 bases at J, with 11 bases in the middle. The CDR3 runs to 12 residues. CDR3 residues: CASTRAGNEQFF. In nucleotides, the CDR3 is TGTGCCAGCACCCGTGCGGGGAATGAGCAGTTCTTC.

This clonotype was recorded many times. In DNA, the CDR3 is TGTGCCAGCAGTGACCTCGGCAAGGAGACCCAGTACTTC. Encoded protein: CASSDLGKETQYF. The chain has TRBV25-1 and TRBJ2-5; no clear D. CDR1 MGHDK and CDR2 SYGVNS come from the germline V gene. CDR3 size: 13 residues. V shed 3 bases and J shed 5 bases, with 10 bases lying between them.

This clonotype appeared many times. The chain recombines TRBV20-1 with TRBJ2-7; TRBD1 matches 9 bases. Trimming removed 6 bases from V and 6 bases from J; junction bases left unmatched: 9. CDR3 size: 13 residues. CDR1 and CDR2 (germline): DFQATT, SNEGSKA (reference sequence). The CDR3: CSADRGQGAEQYF. DNA for the CDR3: TGCAGTGCCGATAGGGGACAGGGAGCCGAGCAGTACTTC.

The table lists this clonotype with many counts. This chain connects TRBV7-2 to TRBJ2-7; a possible D gene is TRBD1 (6 bases). Trimming stripped 5 bases from V and 0 bases from J, with 11 bases between. The germline V gene encodes CDR1 SGHTA and CDR2 FQGNSA. This CDR3 is 14 amino acids long. In DNA form, the CDR3 reads TGTGCCAGCAGCCCCAGACAGGCCTCCTACGAGCAGTACTTC. It translates to CASSPRQASYEQYF.

This clonotype was counted at least ten times. The chain joins TRBV6-1 to TRBJ2-7, with D perhaps given as TRBD1 or TRBD2 (5 bases each). V was shortened by 5 bases and J by 2 bases, with 10 bases between the two germline ends. Per germline, CDR1 MNHNS and CDR2 SASEGT. The CDR3 is made up of 13 amino acids. CDR3 sequence: CASSWGRTYEQYF. DNA for the CDR3: TGTGCCAGCAGTTGGGGACGGACCTACGAGCAGTACTTC.

Worth noting for this clonotype: A read error may be the cause here, since a much bigger clone is one base away. The chain joins TRBV14 to TRBJ2-6; D may correspond to TRBD1 or TRBD2 (5 bases each). The germline V gene has CDR1 SGHDN and CDR2 FVKESK. CDR3 length: 15 amino acids. The DNA of the CDR3 is TGTGCCAGCAGCCCCAGGAGGACTGGGGCCAACATCCTGACTTTC. The encoded protein is CASSPRRTGANILTF.

This clonotype was detected only a few times. The rearrangement joins TRBV6-1 to TRBJ1-1; maybe TRBD1 (5 bases). Germline V gives CDR1 MNHNS, CDR2 SASEGT. Trimming took 7 bases from V and 4 from J, leaving 13 bases between them. The CDR3 is 13 amino acids. The CDR3 region is CASTRDFFTEAFF. The CDR3 DNA reads as TGTGCCAGCACCCGGGACTTTTTCACTGAAGCTTTCTTT.

This clonotype was seen at least ten times. The rearrangement joins TRBV9 to TRBJ2-1; the match to TRBD2 covers 11 bases. CDR1 is SGDLS, CDR2 YYNGEE, per germline. Trimming removed 4 bases from V and 7 bases from J; junction bases left unmatched: 16. The CDR3 is made up of 18 amino acids. The CDR3 here is CASSSSWETSGIRNEQFF. The CDR3 coding sequence is TGTGCCAGCAGCTCCAGTTGGGAGACTAGCGGGATTCGGAATGAGCAGTTCTTC.

This clonotype was seen repeatedly, ten times or more. This sequence joins TRBV4-1 and TRBJ2-5; TRBD2 matches 13 bases. This CDR3 has 19 amino acids. V shed 3 bases and J 2 bases; nucleotides not matched to a gene: 12. Germline V gene data show CDR1 as MGHRA and CDR2 as YSYEKL. The CDR3 loop reads CASSQVLRGTSGTQETQYF. DNA of the CDR3: TGCGCCAGCAGCCAGGTTTTACGGGGGACTAGCGGGACACAAGAGACCCAGTACTTC.

This clonotype was detected many times. This chain connects TRBV20-1 to TRBJ2-7; D is ambiguous. Trimming shortened V by 2 bases and J by 0 bases, and 2 bases separated the two germline ends. The CDR3 runs 11 residues. The V gene's germline CDR1 is DFQATT and CDR2 SNEGSKA (reference sequence). CDR3 sequence (DNA): TGCAGTGCTAGAATCTCCTACGAGCAGTACTTC. Its protein is CSARISYEQYF.